This T cell receptor beta chain originates from a study of blood T cells in healthy people across ages. Study outcomes and limitations: Naive T cell percentage showed a strong correlation with TCR beta diversity.

Primed by a sample-barcoded 5' primer and a J-beta primer mix, a second PCR proceeded for roughly 7 to 11 cycles. MiXCR was run by TCRdb on the 5' RACE reads, yielding one entry per CDR3 protein. The sample shows about 1,500,000 distinct CDR3 sequences, roughly 27% of them seen only once. This clonotype has at least ten counts. Its specificity is unknown. The CDR3 contains 12 residues. V dropped 4 bases and J dropped 7 bases, with 8 bases sitting between them. Germline lookup yields CDR1 MNHNY and CDR2 SVGAGI (reference sequence). Drawing of peripheral blood yielded roughly 9.3 milliliters from each donor. Researchers isolated at least 6 million PBMCs per sample.

The chain uses TRBV6-6 and TRBJ1-5; no clear D gene. This TCR came from a woman between 25 and 40 years old in good health. The specimen sequenced was blood. DNA of the CDR3: TGTGCCAGCAGTTCAACCGGGCAGCCCCAGCATTTT. Protein: CASSSTGQPQHF.